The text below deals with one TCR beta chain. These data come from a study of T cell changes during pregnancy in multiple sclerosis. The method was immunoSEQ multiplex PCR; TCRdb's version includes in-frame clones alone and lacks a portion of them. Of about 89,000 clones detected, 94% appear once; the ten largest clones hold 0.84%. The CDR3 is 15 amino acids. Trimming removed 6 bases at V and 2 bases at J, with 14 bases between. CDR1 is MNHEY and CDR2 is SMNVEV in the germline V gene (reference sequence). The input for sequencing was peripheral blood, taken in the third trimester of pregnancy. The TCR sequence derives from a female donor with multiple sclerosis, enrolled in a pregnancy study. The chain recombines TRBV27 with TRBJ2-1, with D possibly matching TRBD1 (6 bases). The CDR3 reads CASSRTGMPYNEQFF. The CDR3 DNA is TGTGCCAGCAGCCGTACAGGGATGCCCTACAATGAGCAGTTCTTC.